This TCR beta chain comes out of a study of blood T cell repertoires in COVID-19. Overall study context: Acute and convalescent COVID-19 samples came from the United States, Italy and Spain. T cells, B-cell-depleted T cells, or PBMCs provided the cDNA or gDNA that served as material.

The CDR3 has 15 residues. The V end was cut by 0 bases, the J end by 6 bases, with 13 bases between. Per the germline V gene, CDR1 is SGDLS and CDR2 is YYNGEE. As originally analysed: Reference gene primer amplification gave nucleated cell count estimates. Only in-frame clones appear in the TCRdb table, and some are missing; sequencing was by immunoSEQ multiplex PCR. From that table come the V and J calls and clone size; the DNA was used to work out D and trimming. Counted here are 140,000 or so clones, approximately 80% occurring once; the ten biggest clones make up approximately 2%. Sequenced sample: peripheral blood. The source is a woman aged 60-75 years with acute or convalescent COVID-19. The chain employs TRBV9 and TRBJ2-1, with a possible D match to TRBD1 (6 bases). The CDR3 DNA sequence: TGTGCCAGCAGCGTAGCCTCGGGCAGGGGCAATGAGCAGTTCTTC. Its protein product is CASSVASGRGNEQFF.